Below, 13 T cell receptor beta chains from the same sample are listed, as sequenced in a study of cytotoxic CD8 clonotypes in ibrutinib-treated CLL. Data came from immunoSEQ multiplex PCR; TCRdb stores just in-frame clones and leaves some out. Here the sample spans 130,000 or so clones, 80% to 90% being singletons. The source material was PBMCs, sampled after 24 months of ibrutinib treatment. Receptor source: a human donor with chronic lymphocytic leukemia.

The genes are TRBV4-2 and TRBJ2-7; D may be TRBD1 (6 bases). The germline V and J ends were trimmed by 1 base and 6 bases, with 13 bases remaining between them. This CDR3 region has 14 residues. Looked up from germline, CDR1 is LGHNA and CDR2 is YNFKEQ. The CDR3 protein is CASSQGWTAAEQYF. The CDR3 nucleotides read TGTGCCAGCAGCCAAGGGTGGACAGCCGCCGAGCAGTACTTC.

The chain combines TRBV10-3 with TRBJ2-7; 10 bases are shared with TRBD1. V lost 7 bases to trimming and J lost 5 bases; unmatched junction nucleotides: 2. The CDR3 length is 12 residues. The germline V gene has CDR1 ENHRY and CDR2 SYGVKD. The CDR3 sequence: CAITGQGNEQYF. The CDR3 bases are TGTGCCATCACGGGACAGGGGAACGAGCAGTACTTC.

This clone was counted between two and nine times. The chain joins TRBV5-8 to TRBJ1-1; D is undetermined. Germline CDR1 SGHTS, CDR2 YDEGEE. The CDR3 is 16 residues long. Trimming left V 2 bases short and J 1 base short, with 15 bases between. DNA of the CDR3: TGTGCCAGCAGCTTCCCCTCTGGGGTTGCGAACACTGAAGCTTTCTTT. The encoded protein is CASSFPSGVANTEAFF.

CDR3 protein: CASKGSSNTEAFF. CDR3 in DNA: TGTGCCAGCAAGGGAAGCTCGAACACTGAAGCTTTCTTT. The chain uses TRBV2 and TRBJ1-1, with D uncertain. The germline gives CDR1 SNHLY, CDR2 FYNNEI. The CDR3 totals 13 residues. V was shortened by 7 bases and J by 1 base, with 10 bases between the two germline ends.

This chain links TRBV28 with TRBJ1-4; D is perhaps TRBD1 (6 bases). This CDR3 comprises 17 residues. V was pared by 6 bases and J by 8 bases, with 25 bases between. Germline CDR1 is MDHEN and CDR2 is SYDVKM. In DNA form, the CDR3 reads TGTGCCAGCAGCCCTAGGGGGGGGGTAAGGCGAAGGGAAAAACTGTTTTTT. Translated: CASSPRGGVRRREKLFF.

The count of this clone is one. The V gene is TRBV18, the J gene TRBJ1-1; D perhaps matches TRBD1 (5 bases). The CDR3 has 13 residues. The V gene lost 4 bases and the J gene lost 3 bases, with 9 bases spanning the gap. Germline V gene lookup returns CDR1 KGHSH and CDR2 LQKENI. CDR3 loop: CASSLGGDTEAFF. In nucleotides, the CDR3 is TGTGCCAGCTCACTGGGAGGGGACACTGAAGCTTTCTTT.

The V call is TRBV2, the J call TRBJ2-1, with D perhaps assigned TRBD1 or TRBD2 (5 bases each). V dropped 2 bases and J dropped 5 bases, with 19 bases sitting between them. This CDR3 comprises 17 residues. CDR1 and CDR2 from the germline V gene are SNHLY and FYNNEI. The CDR3 DNA is TGTGCCAGCAGTGAACGTGGGGGACCACGGACGAACAATGAGCAGTTCTTC. Translating it yields CASSERGGPRTNNEQFF.

This clone has just one count. The chain uses TRBV7-9 and TRBJ1-3, with D maybe TRBD1 (5 bases). Looked up from germline, CDR1 is SEHNR and CDR2 is FQNEAQ (reference sequence). V lost 5 bases and J lost 3, with 23 bases in between. This CDR3 comprises 18 residues. CDR3 in DNA: TGTGCCAGCAGCACTCCGCTTGGGGCCTCCCTTCTTGGAAACACCATATATTTT. Protein sequence: CASSTPLGASLLGNTIYF.

This rearrangement joins TRBV5-8 to TRBJ1-2; TRBD1 aligns across 9 bases. The J segment lost 2 bases and the V segment lost 5 bases, leaving 7 bases of the junction unmatched. This CDR3 is built from 15 residues. CDR1 is SGHTS, CDR2 YDEGEE, per germline. In nucleotides, the CDR3 is TGTGCCAGCAGTAAAAGGGGACAGGGAAACTATGGCTACACCTTC. Amino acids: CASSKRGQGNYGYTF.

The chain recombines TRBV4-3 with TRBJ2-3; the D gene is possibly TRBD1 (6 bases). Deletions cut 8 bases from V and 6 bases from J, with 18 bases between. This CDR3 has 14 residues. From germline, CDR1 is LGHNA and CDR2 YSLEER. CDR3 protein: CASGTRAGADTQYF. DNA for the CDR3: TGCGCCAGCGGAACCCGGGCAGGGGCCGATACGCAGTATTTT.

This chain uses TRBV7-2 with TRBJ1-5; D remains unclear. The length of the CDR3 is 13 residues. V gave up 0 bases and J gave up 7 bases, with 7 bases separating them. The germline V gene has CDR1 SGHTA and CDR2 FQGNSA. The CDR3 protein is CASSLAIKQPQHF. The DNA of the CDR3 is TGTGCCAGCAGCTTAGCTATCAAACAGCCCCAGCATTTT.

The rearrangement links TRBV2 to TRBJ2-3; maybe TRBD2 (6 bases). This CDR3 is built from 14 residues. V was shortened by 6 bases and J by 1 base, with 11 bases between the two germline ends. CDR1 is SNHLY, CDR2 FYNNEI, per germline. The chain's CDR3 is CASRNGTRTDTQYF. DNA for the CDR3: TGTGCCAGCAGGAACGGGACTCGCACAGATACGCAGTATTTT.

This chain uses TRBV5-1 with TRBJ2-5; weak D call: TRBD1 (5 bases). Deletions cut 5 bases from V and 3 bases from J, with 17 bases between. CDR3 length: 15 amino acids. Germline V gene data show CDR1 as SGHRS and CDR2 as YFSETQ. The CDR3 protein is CASSRGVKVEETQYF. For the CDR3, the DNA is TGCGCCAGCAGTAGGGGTGTCAAGGTGGAAGAGACCCAGTACTTC.